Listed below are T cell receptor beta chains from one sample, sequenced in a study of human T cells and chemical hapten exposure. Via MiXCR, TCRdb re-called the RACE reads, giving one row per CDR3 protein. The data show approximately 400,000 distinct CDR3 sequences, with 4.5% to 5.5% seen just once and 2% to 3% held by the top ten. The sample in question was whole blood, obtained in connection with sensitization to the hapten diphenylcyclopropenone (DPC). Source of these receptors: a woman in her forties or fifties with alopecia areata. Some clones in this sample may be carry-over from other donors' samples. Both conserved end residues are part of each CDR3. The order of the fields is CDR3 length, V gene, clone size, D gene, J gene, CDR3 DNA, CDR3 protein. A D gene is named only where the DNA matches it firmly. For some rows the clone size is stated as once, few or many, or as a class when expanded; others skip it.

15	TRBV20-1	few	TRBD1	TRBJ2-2	TGCAGTGCGGCATCCGGGACAGCGAACACCGGGGAGCTGTTTTTT	CSAASGTANTGELFF
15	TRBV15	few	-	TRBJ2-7	TGTGCCACCAGCCGCGGGGTCTTAGATTCCTACGAGCAGTACTTC	CATSRGVLDSYEQYF
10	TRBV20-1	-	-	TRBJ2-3	TGCAGTGCCCTTGATTATACGCAGTATTTT	CSALDYTQYF
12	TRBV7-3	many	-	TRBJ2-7	TGTGCCAGCAGCTTAACAGGGGGCGAGCAGTACTTC	CASSLTGGEQYF
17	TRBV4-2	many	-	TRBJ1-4	TGTGCCAGCAGCAGAGGGTACAGAACGGCAACTAATGAAAAACTGTTTTTT	CASSRGYRTATNEKLFF
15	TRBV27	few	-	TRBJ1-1	TGTGCCAGCAGTCCCAGCCCAGTCATGAACACTGAAGCTTTCTTT	CASSPSPVMNTEAFF
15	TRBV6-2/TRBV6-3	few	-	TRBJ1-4	TGTGCCAGCAGTTACTCGAGGAGGTCAAATGAAAAACTGTTTTTT	CASSYSRRSNEKLFF
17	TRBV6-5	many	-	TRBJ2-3	TGTGCCAGCAGTTACTCGTTTACGGCATCTAGCACAGATACGCAGTATTTT	CASSYSFTASSTDTQYF
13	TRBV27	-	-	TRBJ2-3	TGTGCCAGCAGTTTGGGAGGCACAGATACGCAGTGTTTT	CASSLGGTDTQCF
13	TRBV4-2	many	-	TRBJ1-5	TGTGCCAGCAGCCAAGAGAGGGGTCAGCCCCAGCATTTT	CASSQERGQPQHF
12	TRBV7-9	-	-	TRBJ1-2	TGTGCCAGCAGCTCCGGGGAGCCAGGCTACACCTTC	CASSSGEPGYTF
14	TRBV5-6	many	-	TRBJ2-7	TGTGCCAGCAGCTTGGACGGACGCTCCTACGAGCAGTACTTC	CASSLDGRSYEQYF
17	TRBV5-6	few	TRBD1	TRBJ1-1	TGTGCCAGCAGCCTGATGGGGAGACAGGGGCTAGACACTGAAGCTTTCTTT	CASSLMGRQGLDTEAFF
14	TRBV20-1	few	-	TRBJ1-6	TGCAGTGCTAGATCGGGCCCGGAGGGTTCACCCCTCCACTTT	CSARSGPEGSPLHF
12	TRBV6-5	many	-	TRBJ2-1	TGTGCCAGCAGTTCCACGGGGGTTGAGCAGTTCTTC	CASSSTGVEQFF
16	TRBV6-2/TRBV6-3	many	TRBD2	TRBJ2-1	TGTGCCAGCAGTACCGACCTAGCGGGAGGATTGGATGAGCAGTTCTTC	CASSTDLAGGLDEQFF
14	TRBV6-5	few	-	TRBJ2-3	TGTGCCAGCACCTCCCCTATTCTATCAGATACGCAGTATTTT	CASTSPILSDTQYF
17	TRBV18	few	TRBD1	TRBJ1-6	TGTGCCAGCTCACCACGGTCGGAACAGGGGAATAATTCACCCCTCCACTTT	CASSPRSEQGNNSPLHF
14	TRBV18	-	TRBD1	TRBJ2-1	TGTGCCAGCTCACCACAACAGGGGGCACATGAGCAGTTCTTC	CASSPQQGAHEQFF
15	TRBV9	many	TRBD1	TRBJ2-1	TGTGCCAGCAGCGTAGGGGGACAGGGGTTAGGAGAGCAGTTCTTC	CASSVGGQGLGEQFF
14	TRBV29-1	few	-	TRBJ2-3	TGCAGCGCAAATCCCCCCTTTAGCACAGATACGCAGTATTTT	CSANPPFSTDTQYF
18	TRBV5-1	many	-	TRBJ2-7	TGCGCCAGCAGCTTGCGAGCTAGTACTTCCACATCTCTCTACGAGCAGTACTTC	CASSLRASTSTSLYEQYF
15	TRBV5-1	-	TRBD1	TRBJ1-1	TGCGCCAGCAGCTTGGCCGGGGACAGGAACACTGAAGCTTTCTTT	CASSLAGDRNTEAFF
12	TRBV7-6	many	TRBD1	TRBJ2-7	TGTGCCAGCAGCTTCCTGACAGGGGAGCAGTACTTC	CASSFLTGEQYF
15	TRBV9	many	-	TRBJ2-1	TGTGCCAGCAGCGTCGACTGGGCATCCCCCAATGAGCAGTTCTTC	CASSVDWASPNEQFF
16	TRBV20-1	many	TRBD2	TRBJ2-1	TGCAGTGCTAGGGGGACTAGCGGTGGCTCCTACAATGAGCAGTTCTTC	CSARGTSGGSYNEQFF
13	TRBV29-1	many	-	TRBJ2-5	TGCAGCGTTGCGGCCCCGTCCGGGGAGACCCAGTACTTC	CSVAAPSGETQYF
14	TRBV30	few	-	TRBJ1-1	TGTGCCTGGAGTGTAGGGGGATTCAACACTGAAGCTTTCTTT	CAWSVGGFNTEAFF
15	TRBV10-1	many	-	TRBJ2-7	TGCGCCAGCAGTGAGTCTATTCACCCCTCATCTGAGCAGTACTTC	CASSESIHPSSEQYF
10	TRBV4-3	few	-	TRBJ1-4	TGCGCCGCCGACGGGGAAAAACTGTTTTTT	CAADGEKLFF
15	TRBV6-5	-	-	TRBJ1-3	TGTGCCAGCAGTTACAGACCTCTCGCTGGAAACACCATATATTTT	CASSYRPLAGNTIYF
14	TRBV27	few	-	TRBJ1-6	TGTGCCAGCAGTTTGAGGGGTCAAGATTCACCCCTCCACTTT	CASSLRGQDSPLHF
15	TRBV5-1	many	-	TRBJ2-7	TGCGCCAGCAGCTTGGAGAGTCCCCACTACGGGGAGCAGTACTTC	CASSLESPHYGEQYF
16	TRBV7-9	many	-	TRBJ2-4	TGTGCCAGCAGCTTAGCGTCGGAGATAGCCAAAAACATTCAGTACTTC	CASSLASEIAKNIQYF
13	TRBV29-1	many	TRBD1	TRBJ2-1	TGCAGCGTTCGGGACAGCCTAAACAATGAGCAGTTCTTC	CSVRDSLNNEQFF
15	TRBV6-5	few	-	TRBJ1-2	TGTGCCAGCAGTTACTCGGCAGCCAGGGCGTTCGGCTACACCTTC	CASSYSAARAFGYTF
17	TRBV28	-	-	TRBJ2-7	TGTGCCAGCAGTTCATCCGCGGGTTGGGCTGGAAGGGACGAGCAGTACTTC	CASSSSAGWAGRDEQYF
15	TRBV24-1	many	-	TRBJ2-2	TGTGCCACCAGTGACGCAGGGGACACTGCGGGGGAGCTGTTTTTT	CATSDAGDTAGELFF
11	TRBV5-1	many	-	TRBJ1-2	TGCGCCAGCAGCGGAAGCGCTGGCTACACCTTC	CASSGSAGYTF
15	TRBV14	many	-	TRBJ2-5	TGTGCCAGCAGCCAAAGGACAGTCCCCCAAGAGACCCAGTACTTC	CASSQRTVPQETQYF
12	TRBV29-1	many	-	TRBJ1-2	TGCAGCGTTGTCGCAGACCCGTATGGCTACACCTTC	CSVVADPYGYTF
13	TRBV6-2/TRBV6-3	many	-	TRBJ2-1	TGTGCCAGCAGTTACGACGGCTACAATGAGCAGTTCTTC	CASSYDGYNEQFF
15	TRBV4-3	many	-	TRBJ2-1	TGCGCCAGCAGCCAAGATCGGACGGATTACAATGAGCAGTTCTTC	CASSQDRTDYNEQFF
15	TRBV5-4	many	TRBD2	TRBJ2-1	TGTGCCAGCAGCTTGGATCTAGCGGAGGCCAATGAGCAGTTCTTC	CASSLDLAEANEQFF
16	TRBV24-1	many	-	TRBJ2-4	TGTGCCACCAGTGAGACCCCGGGGAGCGCCAAAAACATTCAGTACTTC	CATSETPGSAKNIQYF